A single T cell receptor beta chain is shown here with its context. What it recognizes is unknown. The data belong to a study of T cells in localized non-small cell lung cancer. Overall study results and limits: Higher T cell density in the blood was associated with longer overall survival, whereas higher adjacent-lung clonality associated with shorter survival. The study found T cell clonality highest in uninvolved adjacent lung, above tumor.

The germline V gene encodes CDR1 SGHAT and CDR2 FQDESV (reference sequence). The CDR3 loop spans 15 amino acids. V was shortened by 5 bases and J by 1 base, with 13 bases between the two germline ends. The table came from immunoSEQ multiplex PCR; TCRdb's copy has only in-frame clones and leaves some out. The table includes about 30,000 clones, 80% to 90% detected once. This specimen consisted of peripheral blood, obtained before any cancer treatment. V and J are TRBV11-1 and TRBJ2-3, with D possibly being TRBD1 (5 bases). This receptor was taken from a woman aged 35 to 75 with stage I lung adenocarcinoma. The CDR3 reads CASSPQGSGTDTQYF. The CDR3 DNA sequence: TGTGCCAGCAGCCCTCAGGGATCAGGCACAGATACGCAGTATTTT.